This T cell receptor (beta chain) originates from a study of blood T cell repertoires in COVID-19. The CDR3 extends over 14 amino acids. Trimming took 6 bases from V and 5 from J; bases not matched to a gene: 4. Germline values: CDR1 MDHEN, CDR2 SYDVKM. Method: immunoSEQ multiplex PCR; TCRdb's copy keeps in-frame clones and lacks some. The sample records roughly 200,000 clones, roughly 82% being singletons. The genes are TRBV28 and TRBJ1-6, with 7 bases aligning to TRBD1. The receptor was isolated from a man between 40 and 49 years old who had recovered from COVID-19. Sequencing used PBMCs or T cells enriched from blood (not recorded which). This chain's CDR3 is CASRPRGNNSPLHF. CDR3 in DNA: TGTGCCAGCAGGCCCAGGGGGAATAATTCACCCCTCCACTTT.